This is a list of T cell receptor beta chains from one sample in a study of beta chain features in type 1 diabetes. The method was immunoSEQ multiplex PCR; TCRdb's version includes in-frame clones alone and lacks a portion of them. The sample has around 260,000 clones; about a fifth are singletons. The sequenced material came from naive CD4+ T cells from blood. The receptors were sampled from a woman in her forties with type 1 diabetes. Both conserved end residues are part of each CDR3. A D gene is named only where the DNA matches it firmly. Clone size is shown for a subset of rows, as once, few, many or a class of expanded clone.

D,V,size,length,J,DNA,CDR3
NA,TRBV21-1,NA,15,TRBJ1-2,TGTGCCAGCAGCTCCCGAAAACTAGGCAAAGAGGGCTACACCTTC,CASSSRKLGKEGYTF
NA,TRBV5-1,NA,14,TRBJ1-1,TGCGCCAGCAGCTTGAAATCGGTGAACACTGAAGCTTTCTTT,CASSLKSVNTEAFF
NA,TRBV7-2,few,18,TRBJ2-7,TGTGCCAGCAGCTTAGCGGTTGGCGGGGACGTGGTCCGCTACGAGCAGTACTTC,CASSLAVGGDVVRYEQYF
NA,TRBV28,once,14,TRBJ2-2,TGTGCCAGCGTCGGACGGACTATTACCGGGGAGCTGTTTTTT,CASVGRTITGELFF
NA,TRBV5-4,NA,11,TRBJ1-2,TGTGCCAGCAGCACACAGGGATACTACACCTTC,CASSTQGYYTF
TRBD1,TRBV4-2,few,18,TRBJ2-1,TGTGCCAGCAGCCACGCTGAGCGGACAGGGATAGGTAGGGATGAGCAGTTCTTC,CASSHAERTGIGRDEQFF
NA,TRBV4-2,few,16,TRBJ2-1,TGTGCCAGCAGCCAAGATAGTGCGAGAGGCTACAATGAGCAGTTCTTC,CASSQDSARGYNEQFF
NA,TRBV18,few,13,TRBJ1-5,TGTGCCAGCTCACCAAGTAGTAATCAGCCCCAGCATTTT,CASSPSSNQPQHF
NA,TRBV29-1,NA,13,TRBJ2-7,TGCAGCGTTGAAGAGGGGCCCGCGGACGAGCAGTACTTC,CSVEEGPADEQYF
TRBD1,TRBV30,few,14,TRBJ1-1,TGTGCCTGGAGTATCCGGGACAGAACGCCTGAAGCTTTCTTT,CAWSIRDRTPEAFF
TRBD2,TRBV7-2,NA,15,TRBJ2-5,TGTGCCAGCAGCTTCGGGACTAGCGGAATCGAGACCCAGTACTTC,CASSFGTSGIETQYF
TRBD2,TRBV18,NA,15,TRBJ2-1,TGTGCCAGCTCACCAAATAGCGGGTTATACAATGAGCAGTTCTTC,CASSPNSGLYNEQFF
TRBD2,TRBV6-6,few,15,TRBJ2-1,TGTGCCAGCAGTAAAGAGACTAGCGAATCGTATGAGCAGTTCTTC,CASSKETSESYEQFF
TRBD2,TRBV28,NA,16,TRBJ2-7,TGTGCCAGCAGTATCGAGACTAGCGGGAGAGCCTACGAGCAGTACTTC,CASSIETSGRAYEQYF
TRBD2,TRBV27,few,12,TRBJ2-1,TGTGCCAGCAGTCCGACTAGCGGGGAGCAGTTCTTC,CASSPTSGEQFF
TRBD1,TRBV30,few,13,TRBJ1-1,TGTGCCTGGAGTGTGACAGGGGGGCCTGAAGCTTTCTTT,CAWSVTGGPEAFF
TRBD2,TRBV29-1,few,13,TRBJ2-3,TGCAGCGTAGGACCGGGACTAGCAGATACGCAGTATTTT,CSVGPGLADTQYF
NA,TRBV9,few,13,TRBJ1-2,TGTGCCAGCAGAGGAGCGGGGATCTATGGCTACACCTTC,CASRGAGIYGYTF
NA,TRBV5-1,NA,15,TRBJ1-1,TGCGCCAGCAGCTTGCAGGTCGGAGGGAACACTGAAGCTTTCTTT,CASSLQVGGNTEAFF
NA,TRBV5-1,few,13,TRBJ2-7,TGCGCCAGCAGCTTGGTTCCGGGATCAGAGCAGTACTTC,CASSLVPGSEQYF
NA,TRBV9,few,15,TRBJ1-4,TGTGCCAGCAGCGTAAGCGGCAGGGGTAATGAAAAACTGTTTTTT,CASSVSGRGNEKLFF
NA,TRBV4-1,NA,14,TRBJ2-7,TGCGCCAGCAGCCAGGAGGGATTCTCCTACGAGCAGTACTTC,CASSQEGFSYEQYF
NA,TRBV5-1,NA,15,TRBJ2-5,TGCGCCAGCAGCTTGGGTTCGGGAGTTTCGGAGACCCAGTACTTC,CASSLGSGVSETQYF
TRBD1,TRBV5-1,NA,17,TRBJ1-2,TGCGCCAGCAGCTTGCACTATTCTCCGGGACAGAGCTATGGCTACACCTTC,CASSLHYSPGQSYGYTF
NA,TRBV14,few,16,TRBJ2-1,TGTGCCAGCAGCCAAAGAGCGGATGCGGGTTACAATGAGCAGTTCTTC,CASSQRADAGYNEQFF
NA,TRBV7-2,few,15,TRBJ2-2,TGTGCCAGCAGCTTTCAGGGGCTTAACACCGGGGAGCTGTTTTTT,CASSFQGLNTGELFF
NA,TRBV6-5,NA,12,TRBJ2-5,TGTGCCAGCAGCCCGCCGATCGGGACCCAGTACTTC,CASSPPIGTQYF
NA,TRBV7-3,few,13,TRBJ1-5,TGTGCCAGCAGCACGGGGAGCAATCAGCCCCAGCATTTT,CASSTGSNQPQHF
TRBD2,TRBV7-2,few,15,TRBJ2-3,TGTGCCAGCAGTCCTCAGCGGGGGAGCACAGATACGCAGTATTTT,CASSPQRGSTDTQYF
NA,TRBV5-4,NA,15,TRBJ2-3,TGTGCCAGCAGCTTGAGAACAGAGCGCACAGATACGCAGTATTTT,CASSLRTERTDTQYF
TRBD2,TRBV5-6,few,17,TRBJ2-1,TGTGCCAGCAGCTTGGGGCTGCGGCGCGGGGGATACAATGAGCAGTTCTTC,CASSLGLRRGGYNEQFF
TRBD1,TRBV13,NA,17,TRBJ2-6,TGTGCCAGCAGCTTTCGACAGGGCGGTCCTGGGGCCAACGTCCTGACTTTC,CASSFRQGGPGANVLTF
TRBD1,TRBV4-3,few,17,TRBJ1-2,TGCGCCAGCAGCCAAGGGGCATCAGGGGGCATTGGCTATGGCTACACCTTC,CASSQGASGGIGYGYTF
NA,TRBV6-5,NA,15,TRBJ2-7,TGTGCCAGCAGTTACTCGAGCCAGGCTTCCTACGAGCAGTACTTC,CASSYSSQASYEQYF
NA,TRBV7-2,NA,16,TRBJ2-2,TGTGCCAGCAGCCCCCAACCGGGAGAGAAAACCGGGGAGCTGTTTTTT,CASSPQPGEKTGELFF
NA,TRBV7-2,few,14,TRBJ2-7,TGTGCCAGCAGCTTAGACAGGGTTCCCTACGAGCAGTACTTC,CASSLDRVPYEQYF